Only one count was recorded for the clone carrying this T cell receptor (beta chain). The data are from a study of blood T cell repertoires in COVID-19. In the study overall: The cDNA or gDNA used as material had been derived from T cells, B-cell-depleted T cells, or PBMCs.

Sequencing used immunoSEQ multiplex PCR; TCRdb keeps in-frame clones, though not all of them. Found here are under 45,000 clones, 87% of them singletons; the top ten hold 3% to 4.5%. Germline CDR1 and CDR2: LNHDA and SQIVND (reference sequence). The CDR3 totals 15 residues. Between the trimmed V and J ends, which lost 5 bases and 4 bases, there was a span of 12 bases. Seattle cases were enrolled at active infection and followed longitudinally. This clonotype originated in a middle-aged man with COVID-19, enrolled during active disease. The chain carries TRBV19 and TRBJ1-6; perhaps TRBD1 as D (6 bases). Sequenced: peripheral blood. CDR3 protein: CASSSSGQYNSPLHF. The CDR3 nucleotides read TGTGCCAGTAGTTCCTCTGGACAGTATAATTCACCCCTCCACTTT.